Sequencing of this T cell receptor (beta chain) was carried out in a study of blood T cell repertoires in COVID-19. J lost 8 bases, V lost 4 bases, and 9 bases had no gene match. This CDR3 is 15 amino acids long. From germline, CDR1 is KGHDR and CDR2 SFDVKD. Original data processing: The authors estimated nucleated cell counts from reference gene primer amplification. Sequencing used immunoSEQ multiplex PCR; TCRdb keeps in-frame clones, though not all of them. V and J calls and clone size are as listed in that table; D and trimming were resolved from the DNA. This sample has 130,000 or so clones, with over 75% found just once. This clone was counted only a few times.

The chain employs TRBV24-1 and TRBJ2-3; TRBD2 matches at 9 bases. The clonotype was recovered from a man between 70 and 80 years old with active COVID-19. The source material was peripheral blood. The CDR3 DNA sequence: TGTGCCACCAGTGACCATTTAGCGGGAGAGGGTACGCAGTATTTT. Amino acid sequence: CATSDHLAGEGTQYF.